The T cell receptor beta chain described here comes from a study of OX40 agonist ivuxolimab in advanced cancers. Study overall: The patients got ivuxolimab, which is an agonistic anti-OX40 (CD134) antibody. The study enrolled dose-escalation patients with hepatocellular carcinoma, melanoma, renal cell or head and neck cancer.

The CDR3 length is 15 residues. Losses at the gene ends were 4 bases for V and 0 bases for J; bases not matched to a gene: 1. Germline-derived CDR1 and CDR2 are PRHDT and FYEKMQ (reference sequence). Study results and caveats: Within 6 weeks, CD4+ and CD8+ blood T cells expanded clonally at 0.1 to 3.0 mg/kg.

The method was immunoSEQ multiplex PCR; TCRdb's version includes in-frame clones alone and lacks a portion of them. The table shows roughly 80,000 clones, with over 90% occurring only once. Patients who had autoimmune disease history or got systemic immunosuppression were left out. As regards this clone: No antigen is known for it.

This sample comprised CD4+ or CD8+ T cells sorted from blood, obtained in a trial of the OX40 agonist ivuxolimab. The receptor was derived from an adult with an advanced solid tumor such as melanoma, head and neck, liver or kidney cancer. This sequence joins TRBV13 and TRBJ1-4; 8 bases are a match to TRBD1. The CDR3 is CASSYRGATNEKLFF. Written as DNA, the CDR3 is TGTGCCAGCAGCTACAGGGGGGCAACTAATGAAAAACTGTTTTTT.